The 28 T cell receptor beta chains listed next were all sequenced from one sample in a study of blood T cell repertoires in COVID-19. Method: immunoSEQ multiplex PCR; TCRdb's copy keeps in-frame clones and lacks some. The repertoire holds approximately 310,000 clones, with 87% as singletons. Sequencing input: peripheral blood. All receptors derive from a man aged 45 to 65 with active or convalescent COVID-19.

This clone was found a few times. Other DNA sequences in the sample encode the same CDR3. The V call is TRBV10-3, the J call TRBJ1-4; 8 nucleotides match TRBD1. The CDR3 is made up of 13 amino acids. Unmatched junction bases numbered 1, after V lost 2 bases and J lost 8 bases. CDR1 is ENHRY, CDR2 SYGVKD, per germline. In nucleotides, the CDR3 is TGTGCCATCAGTGAGAGACAGGGGGAAAAACTGTTTTTT. It encodes CAISERQGEKLFF.

V is TRBV9 and J is TRBJ1-2, with TRBD1 as a possible D gene (5 bases). From germline, CDR1 is SGDLS and CDR2 YYNGEE. V shed 0 bases and J shed 8 bases, with 11 bases lying between them. The CDR3 is made up of 13 amino acids. As DNA, the CDR3 is TGTGCCAGCAGCGTAGGGGGCGCGGGAGGCTACACCTTC. Translation gives CASSVGGAGGYTF.

V gene TRBV6-5 combines with J gene TRBJ2-7; 7 nucleotides match TRBD1. Germline assignment: CDR1 MNHEY and CDR2 SVGAGI. J gave up 2 bases and V 6 bases, and 7 bases lay outside the gene matches. This CDR3 spans 14 amino acids. CDR3 region: CASRRQGGTYEQYF. The CDR3 coding sequence is TGTGCCAGCAGGAGACAGGGTGGGACCTACGAGCAGTACTTC.

The V call is TRBV19, the J call TRBJ2-1; 13 bases align to TRBD2. Germline assignment: CDR1 LNHDA and CDR2 SQIVND (reference sequence). The CDR3 has 16 amino acids. Trimming at V came to 4 bases and at J to 7 bases, leaving 7 bases not matched to a gene. DNA of the CDR3: TGTGCCAGTAGTAGCCCACTAGCGGGAGGGTTAAATGAGCAGTTCTTC. Translating it yields CASSSPLAGGLNEQFF. The whole variable domain, remainder taken from reference TRBV19 and TRBJ2-1, is DGGITQSPKYLFRKEGQNVTLSCEQNLNHDAMYWYRQDPGQGLRLIYYSQIVNDFQKGDIAEGYSVSREKKESFPLTVTSAQKNPTAFYLCASSSPLAGGLNEQFFGPGTRLTVL.

The chain combines TRBV12-2 with TRBJ2-2; TRBD2, the table's D call, lacks a check against the DNA. TRBV12-2 is flagged as a pseudogene. The CDR3 has 19 residues. CDR3 DNA sequence: TGTGCAAGTCGCTCCGGGACTAGCGGGGGAGTAGGAAACACCGGGGAGCTGTTTTTT. It specifies CASRSGTSGGVGNTGELFF.

The chain carries TRBV28 and TRBJ1-2, with a possible D match to TRBD1 (5 bases). Trimming cost V 8 bases and J 3 bases, with 22 bases left between them. The CDR3 runs to 16 residues. Germline loops: CDR1 MDHEN, CDR2 SYDVKM. CDR3 nucleotides: TGTGCCAGCGTCTCCAAACCGGGACTCCCCGACTATGGCTACACCTTC. Encoded protein: CASVSKPGLPDYGYTF.

The rearrangement uses TRBV4-3 and TRBJ1-6, with D perhaps matching TRBD1 (6 bases). CDR1 LGHNA and CDR2 YSLEER come from the germline V gene. This CDR3 contains 15 residues. Trimming stripped 2 bases from V and 5 bases from J, with 10 bases between. CDR3: CASSQSTGHNSPLHF. As DNA, the CDR3 is TGCGCCAGCAGCCAATCAACAGGGCATAATTCACCCCTCCACTTT.

This chain connects TRBV28 to TRBJ1-5, with 7 nucleotides matching TRBD1. There are 15 residues in the CDR3. Germline CDR1 reads MDHEN; CDR2 reads SYDVKM. V lost 3 bases to trimming and J lost 1 base; unmatched junction nucleotides: 3. CDR3 nucleotides: TGTGCCAGCAGTTTGCCGACAGGGAGCAATCAGCCCCAGCATTTT. Its protein is CASSLPTGSNQPQHF.

The chain employs TRBV5-1 and TRBJ1-2; D not resolved. The germline V and J ends were trimmed by 2 bases and 6 bases, with 14 bases remaining between them. CDR1 and CDR2 (germline): SGHRS, YFSETQ. This CDR3 spans 14 amino acids. CDR3 bases: TGCGCCAGCAGCTTAGAATCACAGCTTAATGGCTACACCTTC. Encoded protein: CASSLESQLNGYTF.

The rearrangement links TRBV19 to TRBJ1-5; 9 bases agree with TRBD1. There are 15 residues in the CDR3. Trimming at V came to 4 bases and at J to 0 bases, leaving 1 base not matched to a gene. The germline gives CDR1 LNHDA, CDR2 SQIVND (reference sequence). The CDR3 nucleotides are TGTGCCAGTAGTAGGGACAGGGATAGCAATCAGCCCCAGCATTTT. This translates into CASSRDRDSNQPQHF.

The rearrangement uses TRBV6-1 and TRBJ2-7, with a weak D call TRBD2 (6 bases). Trimming pared 2 bases from V and 1 base from J, leaving 15 bases between. Germline loops: CDR1 MNHNS, CDR2 SASEGT. The CDR3 runs to 16 residues. The CDR3 sequence: CASSEWRGRLSYEQYF. As DNA, the CDR3 is TGTGCCAGCAGTGAATGGCGGGGCCGCCTTTCCTACGAGCAGTACTTC.

The chain recombines TRBV6-5 with TRBJ2-1; D may be TRBD1 (6 bases). The V end lost 7 bases, the J end lost 3 bases, and 13 bases lay between the germline ends. CDR1 MNHEY and CDR2 SVGAGI come from the germline V gene. The CDR3 runs to 14 residues. CDR3 sequence: CASIRGGVYNEQFF. The CDR3 DNA sequence: TGTGCCAGCATTCGAGGGGGAGTCTACAATGAGCAGTTCTTC.

This clone was found once. The sample has other DNA sequences that encode this CDR3 too. V and J are TRBV28 and TRBJ1-1; a weak D match, TRBD1 (5 bases). This CDR3 comprises 13 residues. With 7 bases removed from V and 1 base from J, the gap between germline ends came to 10 bases. Looked up from germline, CDR1 is MDHEN and CDR2 is SYDVKM. CDR3 nucleotides: TGTGCCAGCACGAGAACAGGGAACACTGAAGCTTTCTTT. Protein: CASTRTGNTEAFF.

This CDR3 is CASSVLGSGTEQYF. The CDR3 nucleotides read TGTGCCAGCAGCGTATTGGGTAGCGGGACCGAGCAGTACTTC. This sequence joins TRBV9 and TRBJ2-7; 8 nucleotides line up with TRBD2. The CDR3 has 14 residues. Germline CDR1 SGDLS, CDR2 YYNGEE. The trim removed 1 base at V and 6 bases at J, leaving 6 bases unmatched.

The chain uses TRBV28 and TRBJ2-7; D uncertain. This CDR3 spans 15 amino acids. Trimming removed 4 bases from V and 7 bases from J, with 20 bases in between. CDR1 MDHEN and CDR2 SYDVKM come from the germline V gene. The CDR3 coding sequence is TGTGCCAGCAGTTCGCCCGGCAGCGACCTGGGTGAGCAGTACTTC. Translating it yields CASSSPGSDLGEQYF.

On this clone: The sample has other DNA sequences that encode this CDR3 too. The V call is TRBV12-3 or TRBV12-4, the J call TRBJ2-5; 7 bases match TRBD2. The CDR3 sequence is 12 residues long. J was trimmed by 5 bases and V by 6 bases; bases with no gene match: 3. The CDR3 coding sequence is TGTGCCAGCAGCGGGGGGTCGGAGACCCAGTACTTC. Translating it yields CASSGGSETQYF.

This clone was seen more than once but under ten times. The chain combines TRBV30 with TRBJ2-7; weak D call: TRBD1 (5 bases). V was clipped by 4 bases and J by 0 bases, with 10 bases between them. CDR1 and CDR2 from the germline V gene are GTSNPN and SVGIG (reference sequence). The CDR3 runs to 13 residues. In DNA, the CDR3 is TGTGCCTGGAAAAGGGGCGTCTCCTACGAGCAGTACTTC. This sequence encodes CAWKRGVSYEQYF.

This clone has a single count. The chain uses TRBV19 and TRBJ1-5; TRBD1 might be the D (5 bases). The CDR3 runs 15 residues. Germline V gives CDR1 LNHDA, CDR2 SQIVND (reference sequence). Trimming took 2 bases from V and 0 from J, leaving 8 bases between them. DNA for the CDR3: TGTGCCAGTAGTATACAGGGCGATAGCAATCAGCCCCAGCATTTT. Encoded protein: CASSIQGDSNQPQHF.

Here the CDR3 reads CASSEQGYNSPLHF. The CDR3 DNA is TGTGCCAGCAGTGAACAGGGTTATAATTCACCCCTCCACTTT. This chain links TRBV6-4 with TRBJ1-6; possibly TRBD1 for D (6 bases). The CDR3 is 14 amino acids. Trimming left V 3 bases short and J 4 bases short, with 7 bases between. CDR1 and CDR2 from the germline V gene are MRHNA and SNTAGT.

The J gene is TRBJ1-2, the V gene TRBV6-5, with 10 nucleotides matching TRBD1. The ends lost 4 bases at V and 2 bases at J; junction bases unmatched: 7. The CDR3 consists of 16 residues. Germline V gene lookup returns CDR1 MNHEY and CDR2 SVGAGI. In DNA, the CDR3 is TGTGCCAGCAGTTTGCTCGGACAGGGGGGGAACTATGGCTACACCTTC. Encoded protein: CASSLLGQGGNYGYTF.

This chain joins TRBV19 and TRBJ2-3, with a weak D call TRBD1 (6 bases). This CDR3 region has 16 residues. Germline CDR1 is LNHDA and CDR2 is SQIVND (reference sequence). V gave up 3 bases and J gave up 0 bases, with 13 bases separating them. The CDR3 DNA reads as TGTGCCAGTAGTATTCAGGCAGGGGATAGCACAGATACGCAGTATTTT. Amino acids: CASSIQAGDSTDTQYF.

The chain joins TRBV6-5 to TRBJ2-5; 11 positions match TRBD2. Germline-derived CDR1 and CDR2 are MNHEY and SVGAGI. V was pared by 9 bases and J by 5 bases, with 5 bases of the junction left unmatched. The CDR3 consists of 13 residues. CDR3 nucleotide sequence: TGTGCCAGTCAACTAGCGGGAGTGGAGACCCAGTACTTC. Amino acid sequence: CASQLAGVETQYF.

The chain combines TRBV28 with TRBJ1-2; D gene ambiguous. The CDR3 extends over 15 amino acids. V dropped 6 bases and J dropped 2 bases, with 16 bases sitting between them. Germline CDR1 and CDR2: MDHEN and SYDVKM. The CDR3 loop reads CASRMAGAGNYGYTF. The CDR3, as DNA: TGTGCCAGCAGGATGGCGGGCGCAGGAAACTATGGCTACACCTTC.

This clone turned up a few times. V usage is TRBV7-2 and J usage is TRBJ2-7, with D possibly matching TRBD2 (6 bases). CDR1 is SGHTA, CDR2 FQGNSA, per germline. The CDR3 loop spans 15 amino acids. V was clipped by 1 base and J by 0 bases, with 10 bases between them. The CDR3 nucleotides read TGTGCCAGCAGCTTAGGGGGGGAGCCCTCCTACGAGCAGTACTTC. Amino acid sequence: CASSLGGEPSYEQYF.

V and J are TRBV28 and TRBJ1-2; D is undetermined. Trimming pared 3 bases from V and 8 bases from J, leaving 7 bases between. The length of the CDR3 is 11 residues. Looked up from germline, CDR1 is MDHEN and CDR2 is SYDVKM. CDR3 bases: TGTGCCAGCAGTTTTCAGGTCGGCTACACCTTC. It translates to CASSFQVGYTF.

The gene calls are TRBV18 and TRBJ1-1; TRBD1 might be the D (6 bases). The CDR3 length is 15 residues. Between the trimmed V and J ends, which lost 1 base and 7 bases, there was a span of 16 bases. Germline CDR1 reads KGHSH; CDR2 reads LQKENI. The CDR3 sequence is CASSPLEDSKSEAFF. The CDR3 nucleotides are TGTGCCAGCTCACCACTCGAGGACAGCAAAAGTGAAGCTTTCTTT.

The rearrangement uses TRBV5-6 and TRBJ2-7; 7 positions agree with TRBD1. The CDR3 length is 15 residues. The germline CDR1 and CDR2 sequences are SGHDT and YYEEEE. J lost 5 bases, V lost 2 bases, and 10 bases had no gene match. The CDR3 region is CASSFSPTGDDEQYF. Written as DNA, the CDR3 is TGTGCCAGCAGCTTCTCTCCTACAGGGGACGACGAGCAGTACTTC. Filled out from reference TRBV5-6 and TRBJ2-7, the complete variable domain reads DAGVTQSPTHLIKTRGQQVTLRCSPKSGHDTVSWYQQALGQGPQFIFQYYEEEERQRGNFPDRFSGHQFPNYSSELNVNALLLGDSALYLCASSFSPTGDDEQYFGPGTRLTVT.

The V gene is TRBV9, the J gene TRBJ1-1, with TRBD1 matching 7 bases. The CDR3 is made up of 13 amino acids. Trimming took 3 bases from V and 6 from J; bases not matched to a gene: 5. CDR1 is SGDLS, CDR2 YYNGEE, per germline. The CDR3: CASSGDSRSEAFF. The CDR3 region has the DNA TGTGCCAGCAGCGGGGACAGTCGATCTGAAGCTTTCTTT.